Listed below are T cell receptor beta chains from one sample, sequenced in a study of blood T cells in healthy people across ages. Each CDR3 protein is one row after TCRdb ran MiXCR on the 5' RACE reads. Of 720,000 or so distinct CDR3 sequences listed, roughly 41% are singletons. Sequences were obtained from blood. The receptors come from a man older than 75 in good health. The CDR3 runs from the conserved cysteine through the conserved F or W. The D gene is left open where the match is weak. Rows may omit the clone size; those that give it use once, few, many or a size class.

j_call v_call d_call clone_size cdr3_nt cdr3_aa
TRBJ2-1 TRBV3-1 . . TGTGCCAGCAGCCAAGTAAGGGGCGAGCAGTTCTTC CASSQVRGEQFF
TRBJ2-7 TRBV20-1 TRBD2 . TGCAGTGTTTTACCGGGACTAGCGGGAGGCTCCTCCTACGAGCAGTACTTC CSVLPGLAGGSSYEQYF
TRBJ1-4 TRBV20-1 . . TGCAGTGCTATTCCGGGCGCCCGCGGTGAAAAACTGTTTTTT CSAIPGARGEKLFF
TRBJ2-2 TRBV7-2 . . TGTGCCAGCAGCTCCCCCCGGGGGCTGGGGACCGGGGAGCTGTTTTTT CASSSPRGLGTGELFF
TRBJ1-2 TRBV11-2 . few TGTGCCAGCAGCTTAAGTACAGGGAACTATGGCTACACCTTC CASSLSTGNYGYTF
TRBJ2-1 TRBV28 . . TGTGCCAGCAGTTTAGAACGGATAGCTACCGGTGAGCAGTTCTTC CASSLERIATGEQFF
TRBJ1-2 TRBV20-1 . few TGCAGTGCCACCAACTATGGCTACACCTTC CSATNYGYTF
TRBJ2-6 TRBV7-9 . . TGTGCCAGCAGCTTAGAGGACTCTGGGGCCAACGTCCTGACTTTC CASSLEDSGANVLTF
TRBJ2-4 TRBV28 . . TGTGCCAGCAGCCCTTGGGGAGGAGAGGTAGAGCAGTACTTC CASSPWGGEVEQYF
TRBJ1-1 TRBV2 . once TGTGCCAGTAAGGGTCAAGGTGAAGCTTTCTTT CASKGQGEAFF
TRBJ2-7 TRBV18 TRBD1 . TGTGCCAGCTCAGGTCGGACAGGGGTATCCTACGAGCAGTACTTC CASSGRTGVSYEQYF